This T cell receptor (beta chain) was captured in a study of cytomegalovirus exposure and HLA in healthy donors. For this clone: Its antigen is unknown.

PCR involved 60 Vbeta and 13 Jbeta primers. Assay used: immunoSEQ multiplex PCR; TCRdb lists only in-frame clones, some missing. The table shows fewer than 70,000 clones, with almost 75% occurring only once. Study outcomes and limitations: Later analysis identified several of the most significant clusters that appeared linked to common viral pathogens. Accurate prediction of most subjects' HLA-A and HLA-B alleles from TCR beta sequences was reported.

The TCR sequence derives from a man aged 45 to 65 in good health and CMV-seronegative. What was sequenced was PBMCs.

The CDR3 bases are TGTGCCAGCAGCTCCGAGGTAGTCTCCTATAATTCACCCCTCCACTTT. Translating gives CASSSEVVSYNSPLHF. This chain connects TRBV11-2 to TRBJ1-6; no firm D call. Germline loops: CDR1 SGHAT, CDR2 FQNNGV. Trimming stripped 4 bases from V and 0 bases from J, with 10 bases between. The CDR3 extends over 16 amino acids.